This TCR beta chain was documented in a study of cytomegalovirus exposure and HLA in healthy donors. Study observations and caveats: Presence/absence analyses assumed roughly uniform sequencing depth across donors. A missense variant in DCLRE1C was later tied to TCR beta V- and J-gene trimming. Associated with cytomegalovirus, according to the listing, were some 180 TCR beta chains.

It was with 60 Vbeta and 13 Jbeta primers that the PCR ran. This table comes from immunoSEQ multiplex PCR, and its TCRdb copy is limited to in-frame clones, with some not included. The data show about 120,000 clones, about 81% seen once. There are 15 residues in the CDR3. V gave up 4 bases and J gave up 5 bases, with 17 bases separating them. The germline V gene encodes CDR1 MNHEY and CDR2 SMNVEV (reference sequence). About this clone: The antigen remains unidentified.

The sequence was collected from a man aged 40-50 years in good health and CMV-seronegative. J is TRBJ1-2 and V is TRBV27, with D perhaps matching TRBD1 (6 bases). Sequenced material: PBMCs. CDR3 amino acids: CASSSGALGKYGYTF. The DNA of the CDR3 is TGTGCCAGCAGTTCAGGGGCCTTGGGGAAATATGGCTACACCTTC.